Following are 28 T cell receptor beta chains from one sample sequenced in a study of T cell responses to AZD1222 COVID-19 vaccine (dated by TCRdb to the early 2020s). What this sample's time point label stands for: baseline before first vaccination. The library was produced with the immunoSEQ multiplex PCR assay. TCRdb holds this immuneACCESS table with in-frame rearrangements only. Some clones are missing; in checked studies, unresolved V genes explain under half, and the rest has no known cause. This sample has 130,000 to 150,000 clones in its table, and about 90% of those were observed once. The ten biggest clones cover 4% to 6% of the sample. The sequenced sample was peripheral blood, obtained on day 0 of AZD1222 vaccination. These receptor sequences come from an adult in good health.

CDR3 sequence (DNA): TGTGCCAGCAGCATGGGGTCAGGTTTTACCTACGAGCAGTACTTC. Translating gives CASSMGSGFTYEQYF. The V and J genes are TRBV9 and TRBJ2-7; D uncertain. The ends were cut back, 4 bases at V and 2 bases at J, with 16 bases in the middle. In germline, CDR1 is SGDLS, CDR2 YYNGEE. CDR3 size: 15 residues.

J is TRBJ1-1 and V is TRBV6-5; no firm D call. Germline V gives CDR1 MNHEY, CDR2 SVGAGI. There are 10 residues in the CDR3. Trimming cost V 6 bases and J 10 bases, with 9 bases left between them. In DNA, the CDR3 is TGTGCCAGCAGGGATCGGTTAGCTTTCTTT. Translating it yields CASRDRLAFF.

In DNA form, the CDR3 reads TGTGCCAGCAGCTTACGGGACAGCTCTCTTCAAGCCTATGGCTACACCTTC. Protein sequence: CASSLRDSSLQAYGYTF. This chain links TRBV7-9 with TRBJ1-2; 7 nucleotides line up with TRBD1. This CDR3 is built from 17 residues. V lost 2 bases and J lost 4; bases outside the gene matches: 13. CDR1 and CDR2 (germline): SEHNR, FQNEAQ (reference sequence).

The chain recombines TRBV29-1 with TRBJ2-1, with D perhaps being TRBD1 or TRBD2 (6 bases each). Trimming removed 6 bases from V and 0 bases from J, with 18 bases in between. The CDR3 consists of 16 residues. The germline V gene has CDR1 SQVTM and CDR2 ANQGSEA. The CDR3, as DNA: TGCAGCGTCCGAAGCTGGACGGGGGCCTCCTACAATGAGCAGTTCTTC. It encodes CSVRSWTGASYNEQFF.

The chain couples TRBV9 to TRBJ2-2; D is unresolved. In germline, CDR1 is SGDLS, CDR2 YYNGEE. Trimming removed 1 base from V and 6 bases from J, with 4 bases in between. This CDR3 has 12 residues. The DNA for the CDR3 is TGTGCCAGCAGCGTACTTTCCGGGGAGCTGTTTTTT. It is translated as CASSVLSGELFF.

CDR3 in DNA: TGTGCCAGCAGCTATCACGGGGATAATGAAAAACTGTTTTTT. Encoded protein: CASSYHGDNEKLFF. The rearrangement joins TRBV27 to TRBJ1-4; the D is unclear. CDR1 and CDR2 from the germline V gene are MNHEY and SMNVEV (reference sequence). The CDR3 has 14 residues. V was clipped by 6 bases and J by 4 bases, with 12 bases between them.

This clone appeared a single time. The rearrangement links TRBV28 to TRBJ2-7; D is unresolved. Per the germline V gene, CDR1 is MDHEN and CDR2 is SYDVKM. Trimming took off 7 bases at V and 4 bases at J, with 11 bases between the two ends. This CDR3 comprises 12 residues. CDR3 loop: CASTQRHYEQYF. The CDR3 nucleotides read TGTGCCAGCACCCAAAGACATTACGAGCAGTACTTC.

This clone was seen once. This sample includes further DNA sequences coding for the same CDR3. This chain links TRBV5-1 with TRBJ1-5; 11 bases agree with TRBD1. The germline CDR1 and CDR2 sequences are SGHRS and YFSETQ. The CDR3 consists of 15 residues. V shed 4 bases, J shed 4 bases, and the junction held 4 bases outside the gene matches. The chain's CDR3 is CASSPGQGGNQPQHF. DNA of the CDR3: TGCGCCAGCAGCCCGGGACAGGGGGGAAATCAGCCCCAGCATTTT.

The chain has TRBV7-8 and TRBJ1-2; 7 bases match TRBD1. The CDR3 loop spans 13 amino acids. The germline gives CDR1 SGHVS, CDR2 FQNEAQ. V lost 4 bases to trimming and J lost 8 bases; unmatched junction nucleotides: 7. CDR3 nucleotide sequence: TGTGCCAGCAGCTCCAGGGGGTCTCAGGGCTACACCTTC. Amino acids: CASSSRGSQGYTF.

The rearrangement links TRBV18 to TRBJ1-2; TRBD1 agrees at 10 bases. CDR1 KGHSH and CDR2 LQKENI come from the germline V gene. V dropped 0 bases and J dropped 2; count of bases not matched to a gene: 0. The CDR3 contains 15 residues. The CDR3 DNA reads TGTGCCAGCTCACCACCGGGACAGGGGAACTATGGCTACACCTTC. Protein sequence: CASSPPGQGNYGYTF.

The chain employs TRBV7-9 and TRBJ2-1; possibly TRBD1 for D (5 bases). There are 13 residues in the CDR3. V dropped 1 base and J dropped 7 bases, with 8 bases sitting between them. Germline CDR1 reads SEHNR; CDR2 reads FQNEAQ (reference sequence). For the CDR3, the DNA is TGTGCCAGCAGCTTAGGACAGAGAAATGAGCAGTTCTTC. Its protein is CASSLGQRNEQFF.

V gene TRBV6-5 combines with J gene TRBJ2-7; D is uncertain. CDR3 length: 15 residues. The V end lost 6 bases, the J end lost 2 bases, and 17 bases lay between the germline ends. The germline V gene has CDR1 MNHEY and CDR2 SVGAGI. CDR3: CASSKSLTLTYEQYF. DNA of the CDR3: TGTGCCAGCAGCAAATCCCTCACCCTGACCTACGAGCAGTACTTC.

The V and J genes are TRBV5-1 and TRBJ1-6; 11 bases line up with TRBD1. This CDR3 region has 17 residues. Looked up from germline, CDR1 is SGHRS and CDR2 is YFSETQ. The V segment lost 0 bases and the J segment 6 bases; nucleotides outside the gene matches: 5. CDR3 region: CASSLELGQGANSPLHF. CDR3 in DNA: TGCGCCAGCAGCTTGGAGCTAGGACAGGGGGCTAATTCACCCCTCCACTTT.

The chain uses TRBV12-3 or TRBV12-4 and TRBJ1-6; no reliable D call. V was shortened by 3 bases and J by 13 bases, with 13 bases between the two germline ends. The CDR3 has 13 amino acids. CDR3 bases: TGTGCCAGCAGTTTGGGCGACCCCTCGCCCCTCCACTTT. Encoded protein: CASSLGDPSPLHF.

CDR3 loop: CASSLSLRYEQYF. CDR3 DNA: TGTGCCAGCAGTCTCTCCCTGAGGTACGAGCAGTACTTC. V gene TRBV28 combines with J gene TRBJ2-7; D unclear. Trimming left V 5 bases short and J 4 bases short, with 12 bases between. The CDR3 has 13 amino acids. Germline values: CDR1 MDHEN, CDR2 SYDVKM. The variable domain in full, with the rest retrieved from reference TRBV28 and TRBJ2-7, is DVKVTQSSRYLVKRTGEKVFLECVQDMDHENMFWYRQDPGLGLRLIYFSYDVKMKEKGDIPEGYSVSREKKERFSLILESASTNQTSMYLCASSLSLRYEQYFGPGTRLTVT.

V usage is TRBV9 and J usage is TRBJ1-2, with D unclear. This CDR3 has 15 residues. Between the trimmed V and J ends, which lost 0 bases and 4 bases, there was a span of 13 bases. CDR1 SGDLS and CDR2 YYNGEE come from the germline V gene. CDR3 DNA sequence: TGTGCCAGCAGCGTAGGGAGTCGGGGAGGCTATGGCTACACCTTC. Translating gives CASSVGSRGGYGYTF.

The chain is built from TRBV4-2 and TRBJ2-3; 9 bases agree with TRBD1. V lost 5 bases to trimming and J lost 4 bases; unmatched junction nucleotides: 4. This CDR3 region has 14 residues. The germline V gene has CDR1 LGHNA and CDR2 YNFKEQ. The DNA of the CDR3 is TGTGCCAGCAGCTCACAGGGGGCCCCAGATACGCAGTATTTT. Protein product: CASSSQGAPDTQYF.

The chain uses TRBV18 and TRBJ2-3, with D perhaps matching TRBD2 (5 bases). Germline CDR1 KGHSH, CDR2 LQKENI. The V end was cut by 10 bases, the J end by 6 bases, with 14 bases between. This CDR3 comprises 12 residues. The CDR3: CATASGSDTQYF. The CDR3 nucleotides are TGTGCCACCGCTTCGGGAAGCGATACGCAGTATTTT. Supplemented by reference TRBV18 and TRBJ2-3, the full variable domain reads NAGVMQNPRHLVRRRGQEARLRCSPMKGHSHVYWYRQLPEEGLKFMVYLQKENIIDESGMPKERFSAEFPKEGPSILRIQQVVRGDSAAYFCATASGSDTQYFGPGTRLTVL.

V and J are TRBV7-2 and TRBJ1-5, with 8 bases identical to TRBD1. Germline assignment: CDR1 SGHTA and CDR2 FQGNSA. This CDR3 is built from 15 residues. Trimming removed 4 bases from V and 4 bases from J; junction bases left unmatched: 6. CDR3 nucleotide sequence: TGTGCCAGCAGCTCGGACAGGGCCCTAAATCAGCCCCAGCATTTT. It yields the protein CASSSDRALNQPQHF.

The chain links TRBV2 to TRBJ2-7, with D unclear. This CDR3 has 13 amino acids. CDR1 is SNHLY and CDR2 is FYNNEI in the germline V gene. Trimming removed 4 bases at V and 2 bases at J, with 9 bases between. Written as DNA, the CDR3 is TGTGCCAGCAGTGGGGCAACCCCCTACGAGCAGTACTTC. Translation: CASSGATPYEQYF.

The V call is TRBV7-2, the J call TRBJ2-1, with a weak D call TRBD2 (6 bases). CDR1 and CDR2 (germline): SGHTA, FQGNSA. Trimming pared 6 bases from V and 6 bases from J, leaving 15 bases between. This CDR3 contains 14 residues. For the CDR3, the DNA is TGTGCCAGCAGTCTCCTGCGGGATCCCAATGAGCAGTTCTTC. Residues: CASSLLRDPNEQFF.

The chain couples TRBV28 to TRBJ1-3; no clear D. The CDR3 loop spans 15 amino acids. Germline CDR1 reads MDHEN; CDR2 reads SYDVKM. V dropped 3 bases and J dropped 2 bases, with 11 bases sitting between them. The CDR3 coding sequence is TGTGCCAGCAGTTTGGGCGGCGGCGCTGGAAACACCATATATTTT. Encoded protein: CASSLGGGAGNTIYF. Full variable domain (remainder filled in from reference TRBV28 and TRBJ1-3): DVKVTQSSRYLVKRTGEKVFLECVQDMDHENMFWYRQDPGLGLRLIYFSYDVKMKEKGDIPEGYSVSREKKERFSLILESASTNQTSMYLCASSLGGGAGNTIYFGEGSWLTVV.

V is TRBV27 and J is TRBJ2-2; D unclear. The CDR3 spans 12 residues. CDR1 and CDR2 (germline): MNHEY, SMNVEV (reference sequence). The V and J ends lost 8 bases and 2 bases respectively, with 6 bases between them. The CDR3 loop is CASGYNTGELFF. In DNA, the CDR3 is TGTGCCAGCGGATACAACACCGGGGAGCTGTTTTTT.

This chain connects TRBV4-3 to TRBJ1-3; unclear D gene. The V gene's germline CDR1 is LGHNA and CDR2 YSLEER. The CDR3 totals 17 residues. Trimming removed 4 bases at V and 0 bases at J, with 16 bases between. This CDR3 reads CASSLRYRDFSGNTIYF. CDR3 sequence (DNA): TGCGCCAGCAGCCTACGGTACCGGGATTTCTCTGGAAACACCATATATTTT.

The V gene is TRBV2, the J gene TRBJ2-5, with D possibly TRBD2 on 5 matching bases. Trimming shortened V by 3 bases and J by 5 bases, and 10 bases separated the two germline ends. The germline CDR1 and CDR2 sequences are SNHLY and FYNNEI. The CDR3 is 13 residues long. The CDR3 DNA reads as TGTGCCAGCAGTGAGGACTTAGGGGAGACCCAGTACTTC. The encoded protein is CASSEDLGETQYF. Looking up the rest from reference TRBV2 and TRBJ2-5 gives the full variable domain: EPEVTQTPSHQVTQMGQEVILRCVPISNHLYFYWYRQILGQKVEFLVSFYNNEISEKSEIFDDQFSVERPDGSNFTLKIRSTKLEDSAMYFCASSEDLGETQYFGPGTRLLVL.

The chain recombines TRBV6-2 or TRBV6-3 with TRBJ1-2, with TRBD1 as a possible D gene (5 bases). From germline, CDR1 is MNHEY and CDR2 SVGEGT. Between the trimmed V and J ends, which lost 0 bases and 4 bases, there was a span of 12 bases. This CDR3 has 15 residues. CDR3 region: CASSYSRGRSYGYTF. The CDR3 DNA is TGTGCCAGCAGTTACTCCCGGGGCAGAAGCTATGGCTACACCTTC.

This clone was observed once. The chain has TRBV5-8 and TRBJ2-3; 9 positions match TRBD2. The CDR3 loop spans 17 amino acids. Germline-derived CDR1 and CDR2 are SGHTS and YDEGEE. The V gene end was trimmed by 0 bases and the J gene end by 3 bases; junction bases not matched to a gene: 8. The CDR3 is CASSLVWGLAGTDTQYF. The CDR3 nucleotides read TGTGCCAGCAGCTTGGTTTGGGGTCTAGCGGGGACAGATACGCAGTATTTT.

Note on this clone: This CDR3 is also generated by other DNA sequences in the sample. The chain employs TRBV20-1 and TRBJ1-2; TRBD1 matches 7 bases. The germline gives CDR1 DFQATT, CDR2 SNEGSKA (reference sequence). V lost 4 bases, J lost 5 bases, and 1 base stayed unmatched. The CDR3 is made up of 11 amino acids. The CDR3 sequence is CSATGGYGYTF. The CDR3, as DNA: TGCAGTGCTACAGGGGGGTATGGCTACACCTTC.